Shown below are 8 T cell receptor beta chains from a single sample sequenced in a study of T-cell reconstitution after alpha-beta-depleted transplantation in children (dated by TCRdb to 2015 to 2016). The meaning of the sample's treatment or condition label: allogeneic hematopoietic cell transplantation with graft depleted of TCRalphabeta T cells and CD19 B cells. The library relied on PCR. The instrument given in TCRdb is Illumina HiSeq 2500. To normalize quantification of the TCRbeta repertoire, the TCR libraries were built with molecular barcoding that relied on unique molecular identifiers. TCRdb reanalyzed the raw reads on its own, using fastp at Q25 for trimming and MiXCR for clone calling, and kept in-frame beta chains. Each CDR3 protein appears once, grouped with its most common genes and DNA. For this sample there are 450,000 to 700,000 distinct CDR3 sequences; 25% to 30% appear just once. The leading ten clones occupy 30% to 45% of the sample.

The sample here was PBMCs, taken before TCRalphabeta/CD19-depleted stem cell transplant. The source of these receptors is a boy younger than two with Wiskott-Aldrich syndrome, due to receive a stem cell transplant.

The gene calls are TRBV5-1 and TRBJ2-4; 9 positions agree with TRBD1. This CDR3 comprises 14 residues. CDR1 and CDR2 from the germline V gene are SGHRS and YFSETQ. The J segment lost 6 bases and the V segment lost 3 bases, leaving 4 bases of the junction unmatched. CDR3 coding DNA: TGCGCCAGCAGCTGGACAGGGGTTGGAAACATTCAGTACTTC. Protein sequence: CASSWTGVGNIQYF.

The J gene is TRBJ2-3, the V gene TRBV20-1; 10 positions agree with TRBD2. CDR1 is DFQATT, CDR2 SNEGSKA, per germline (reference sequence). Trimming cost V 5 bases and J 5 bases; bases outside gene matches: 10. The CDR3 totals 15 residues. The CDR3 here is CSALRAGGPGDTQYF. The CDR3 DNA sequence: TGCAGTGCTTTAAGAGCGGGAGGGCCCGGAGATACGCAGTATTTT.

This chain uses TRBV30 with TRBJ2-1, with unresolved D. The germline CDR1 and CDR2 sequences are GTSNPN and SVGIG (reference sequence). V was shortened by 6 bases and J by 0 bases, with 15 bases between the two germline ends. The CDR3 totals 15 residues. The CDR3 spells CACSSRRSSYNEQFF. Here the CDR3 DNA reads TGTGCCTGCTCCAGTCGGCGAAGCTCCTACAATGAGCAGTTCTTC.

J is TRBJ2-3 and V is TRBV27, with TRBD1 matching over 10 bases. V shed 7 bases, J shed 9 bases, and the junction held 19 bases outside the gene matches. The CDR3 loop spans 17 amino acids. Germline CDR1 reads MNHEY; CDR2 reads SMNVEV (reference sequence). The CDR3 reads CASTLLKTGTGESTQYF. CDR3 nucleotide sequence: TGTGCCAGCACCTTACTCAAAACCGGGACAGGGGAGAGCACGCAGTATTTT.

CDR3 sequence: CATSREWGNGNTIYF. CDR3 coding DNA: TGTGCCACCAGCAGAGAGTGGGGAAATGGAAACACCATATATTTT. The V gene is TRBV15, the J gene TRBJ1-3; D unclear. Trimming removed 0 bases from V and 3 bases from J, with 9 bases in between. Looked up from germline, CDR1 is LNHNV and CDR2 is YYDKDF (reference sequence). This CDR3 spans 15 amino acids.

This clonotype has only one observation. The chain has TRBV30 and TRBJ2-1; 8 positions agree with TRBD1. CDR1 and CDR2 (germline): GTSNPN, SVGIG (reference sequence). Losses at the gene ends were 2 bases for V and 1 base for J; bases not matched to a gene: 4. The CDR3 spans 15 residues. Here the CDR3 DNA reads TGTGCCTGGAGTAGGACAGGGTGGTCCTACAATGAGCAGTTCTTC. It codes for CAWSRTGWSYNEQFF.

CDR3: CATSRALWRRAHRPDTQYF. In DNA form, the CDR3 reads TGTGCCACCAGCAGAGCTCTTTGGAGGAGGGCCCATCGTCCAGATACGCAGTATTTT. The rearrangement links TRBV15 to TRBJ2-3; TRBD2 might be the D (6 bases). V was cut by 1 base and J by 4 bases, with 24 bases left in between. The CDR3 consists of 19 residues. Germline-derived CDR1 and CDR2 are LNHNV and YYDKDF (reference sequence). Looking up the rest from reference TRBV15 and TRBJ2-3 gives the full variable domain: DAMVIQNPRYQVTQFGKPVTLSCSQTLNHNVMYWYQQKSSQAPKLLFHYYDKDFNNEADTPDNFQSRRPNTSFCFLDIRSPGLGDTAMYLCATSRALWRRAHRPDTQYFGPGTRLTVL.

In its sample, this clonotype was seen a few times. The gene calls are TRBV5-1 and TRBJ1-5; TRBD1 might be the D (6 bases). Per germline, CDR1 SGHRS and CDR2 YFSETQ. Trimming left V 0 bases short and J 5 bases short, with 9 bases between. This CDR3 region has 14 residues. The CDR3 loop reads CASSLGQGHQPQHF. The CDR3 DNA follows: TGCGCCAGCAGCTTGGGGCAGGGGCATCAGCCCCAGCATTTT.